This TCR beta chain was found in a study of cytomegalovirus exposure and HLA in healthy donors listed by TCRdb under 2017. Some background on the complete study: In an earlier analysis of some 550 of the donors, 276 Gb of sequence data and 117 million unique TCR beta sequences from about 190 million T cells were reported. About 280 gigabases of sequencing data and roughly 80 million unique TCR sequences made up an early release that covered several hundred HLA-typed donors. Of the approximately 400 genotyped donors, approximately 83% fell in the genetic ancestry cluster associated with self-reported Caucasian donors. The study aimed to test whether signatures of past pathogen exposure could be identified by cataloging public T cell receptors. The study used immunosequencing to profile the T cell repertoires of 666 subjects and linked those repertoires to cytomegalovirus serostatus. Besides the first cohort of about 730 subjects, a separate validation cohort made up of 120 different subjects was used. The study combined high-throughput TCR immunosequencing, statistical association of individual TCRs with disease status, and machine learning to predict cytomegalovirus infection status. A later analysis re-analyzed previously published TCR beta repertoires from 500 to 700 donors and added high-resolution HLA genotyping to study TCR occurrence patterns. Rather than drawing on any new phenotypic data, the later analysis identified candidate immune exposures from TCR beta sequences and the way those sequences occurred across donors. In an earlier analysis of roughly 540 of the donors, high-throughput TCR beta sequencing was used to judge whether each TCR beta V gene segment behaved as functional or pseudogenic. Donor age, sex, ethnicity and CMV serostatus were compiled together with the repertoire data. A later genetic analysis took genome-wide SNP genotypes for about three fifths of the roughly 700 donors and used that subset as a discovery cohort. Every repertoire in the discovery cohort had been generated on one and the same sequencing platform. HLA typing covered class I and class II loci at four-digit resolution. The number of donors typed differed by locus, with 629-630 for A, B, C, DRB1 and DQB1, more than 500 for DQA1, under 610 for DPA1, and around 430 for DPB1. Four or five DR-DQ haplotypes were handled as single units for association and clustering because linkage in the cohort was strong. Across some 400 genotyped donors of the cohort, an average of approximately 240,000 unique TCR beta nucleotide sequences per donor were sequenced, and approximately 17% of those sequences were non-productive. Results the study describes overall, beyond this receptor: The authors suggested that the approach could potentially be extended to other disease states and immunological phenotypes. When HLA alleles, especially DR and DQ, strongly co-occurred, TCR associations were difficult to assign to individual alleles. Immune exposure information for the cohort was limited to CMV serostatus. HLA typing was unavailable for some donors at each locus, so association tests used only the typed subset. In a later analysis, some 18,000 TCR beta sequences were associated with specific HLA alleles at a false discovery rate of 0.05. Some IMGT-functional V segments, including TRBV6-2 and TRBV6-3, could not be told apart with the 87-base-pair reads, so those segments were excluded. The study gave a list of 150 to 200 TCR beta chains associated with cytomegalovirus. In an earlier analysis of approximately 590 of the donors, most TCR beta V segments were observed in productive rearrangements about 87% or about 30% of the time, broadly matching IMGT annotations. A later genetic analysis associated a missense DCLRE1C variant with V-gene and J-gene trimming of TCR beta chains, and an independent cohort replicated the association. Compared with equally common non-associated chains, HLA-associated TCR beta chains in a later analysis were more clonally expanded and had lower generation probabilities. According to a later analysis, parvovirus B19, influenza, CMV and Epstein-Barr virus appeared linked to several top co-occurrence clusters. Linkage disequilibrium might explain the correlated functional status among segregating V segments, but an unknown experimental factor could not be excluded. A later analysis found that TCR association rates varied across HLA loci, with DRB1 alleles showing the most associated TCRs and HLA-C alleles the fewest. According to a later genetic analysis, donors in an Asian-associated ancestry cluster had fewer N-insertions in productive TCRs than the roughly 670-donor mean. The presence/absence analyses assumed that sequencing depth was roughly uniform across donors, and that assumption may not be true. A further reported finding was that TCR beta sequences accurately predicted the HLA-A and HLA-B alleles for most subjects in the first cohort. Because counts were too low, about 15 rarely observed V segments, including chromosome 9 orphons, were left out of the earlier analysis of a few hundred of the donors. A later analysis found that most CMV-associated TCR beta chains appeared HLA-restricted, with HLA associations seemingly driven largely by CMV exposure. A few of the identified cytomegalovirus-associated TCR beta chains were confirmed in vitro to be specific for cytomegalovirus antigens. While some public TCRs were present in many individuals, most TCR sequences turned up only very rarely across donors. A cluster of highly shared sequence variants was judged likely to be a technical artifact of the sequencing pipeline. The classifier was reported to diagnose cytomegalovirus status with high specificity and sensitivity in both the original cohort and the validation cohort. This cohort had only TCR beta chains sequenced, and the lack of alpha or paired-chain data limited which features could be detected.

The cohort was made up of approximately 670 healthy bone marrow donors. All cohort members were sampled while nominally healthy, although unrecorded immune exposures were likely present. The donor tested CMV seronegative and was one of the 352 seronegative cohort members. A peripheral blood sample was provided by each donor, and peripheral blood mononuclear cells were used for TCR beta sequencing. The Qiagen DNeasy Blood Extraction Kit was used to extract genomic DNA from the blood cell samples. The CDR1 and CDR2 encoded by the germline V gene are SQVTM and ANQGSEA. V ends up 8 bases short and J 2 bases short, with an unmatched junction base count of 10. Counted from cysteine to phenylalanine, this CDR3 has 15 amino acids. Only the CDR3 portion is preserved as DNA: 45 bases, with reading frame beginning at the first base. The library was obtained by the immunoSEQ multiplex PCR assay. For the multiplex PCR, a mixture combining 60 forward primers for TCR Vbeta segments and 13 reverse primers for TCR Jbeta segments was used. Amplification of the CDR3 region of rearranged TCR beta genes was performed with a multiplex PCR assay on genomic DNA. The amplified TCR beta libraries were sequenced on the Illumina HiSeq System as 87-base-pair reads. On the authors' methods: Across the 670 or so repertoires, a later analysis counted roughly 84 million unique TCR beta chains, around 11 million of which were shared by at least two donors. Raw reads were error-corrected and collapsed into unique sequences by a nearest-neighbor algorithm in which closely related sequences were merged to remove PCR and sequencing errors. Alignment of CDR3 sequences to IMGT reference sequences was used to assign V, D and J gene segments. For a sequence to be retained, a match of at least six nucleotides to both a V gene segment and a J gene segment was required. Rearrangements were classified as productive when the CDR3 lacked stop codons and remained in frame with V and J, and all other rearrangements were classified as non-productive. CDR3 was defined according to IMGT convention as the region running from the second conserved V-encoded cysteine to the conserved J-encoded phenylalanine. Sequences without an unambiguous match to a single V gene segment were excluded from the earlier analysis of about 600 of the donors. In an earlier analysis of about 590 of the donors, a V segment was called functional when productive rearrangements were above 56.7%, and segregating when the standard deviation between donors exceeded 5%. A statistical classification framework was built to diagnose cytomegalovirus status from the catalog of TCR beta chain sequences. V and J gene assignment, in a later analysis, came from comparing TCR nucleotide sequences with IMGT/GENE-DB human TR gene sequences. A later analysis assigned CDR3 sequences and most-parsimonious VDJ recombination scenarios with the TCRdist pipeline. In a later analysis, every TCR beta chain was defined by the combination of its CDR3 amino acid sequence and its V-gene family, and reads without a unique V-gene family were dropped. In a later analysis, around 650 highly shared, low-generation-probability nucleotide sequences were removed to address suspected cross-contamination and a sequencing artifact. A later analysis calculated a clonal expansion index for each public chain from normalized within-repertoire ranks of inferred template counts. In a later analysis, generation probabilities were computed using a VDJ recombination model fitted to out-of-frame rearrangements, and the results were checked against IGoR. In a later analysis, hypergeometric tests were used to score TCR-TCR, TCR-HLA and TCR-CMV co-occurrence, with a repertoire-size bias correction applied to TCR pairs. False discovery rates were estimated in a later analysis by permuting HLA or CMV assignments 20 times. A later analysis grouped co-occurring TCRs with DBSCAN, adding TCRdist sequence similarity when clustering within HLA-allele-positive subsets. For co-occurrence clustering, repertoires with fewer than 30,000 or more than 120,000 public chains were excluded, along with roughly five repertoires with anomalous nucleotide sharing. TCRdb's version of the immuneACCESS table is confined to in-frame rearrangements and falls short of the full clone set. An unresolved V gene accounts for under half of the shortfall where checked; the remainder is of unknown origin. V and J calls and clone size are as listed in that table; D and trimming were resolved from the DNA. Counted in this sample were around 140,000 clones; under 75% of them appeared once. Jointly, the top ten make up 2% to 3% of the sample.

The table lists this clone with a few counts. Its antigen remains unidentified. No qualities accompany the bases; no much larger clone lies one base away. The sequence derives from a woman aged 40-49 years in good health and CMV-seronegative. The material sequenced was PBMCs. The V and J segments used are TRBV29-1 and TRBJ2-5, with 11 middle bases fitting TRBD2. The CDR3 protein: CSIRLAGNLQETQYF. Here is the DNA: TGCAGCATCCGACTAGCGGGGAATTTACAAGAGACCCAGTACTTC.